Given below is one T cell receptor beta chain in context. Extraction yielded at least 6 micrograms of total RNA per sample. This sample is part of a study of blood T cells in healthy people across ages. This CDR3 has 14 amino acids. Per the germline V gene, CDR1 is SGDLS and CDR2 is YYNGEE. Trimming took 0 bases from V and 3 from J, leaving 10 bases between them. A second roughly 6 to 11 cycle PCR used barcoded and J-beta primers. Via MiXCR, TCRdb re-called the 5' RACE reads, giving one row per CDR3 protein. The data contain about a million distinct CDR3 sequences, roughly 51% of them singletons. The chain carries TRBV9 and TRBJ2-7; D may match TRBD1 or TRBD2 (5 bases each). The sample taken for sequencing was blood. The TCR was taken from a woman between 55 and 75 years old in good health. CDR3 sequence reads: CASSVGGAGYEQYF. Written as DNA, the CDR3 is TGTGCCAGCAGCGTAGGAGGGGCGGGCTACGAGCAGTACTTC.